A selection of T cell receptor beta chains follows, all from one sample in a study of T cell changes during pregnancy in multiple sclerosis. Profiled with immunoSEQ multiplex PCR; TCRdb holds only in-frame clones, not every one. The repertoire holds fewer than 65,000 clones, with roughly 94% as singletons. The sample in question was CD4+ T cells from peripheral blood mononuclear cells, obtained in the third trimester of pregnancy. The receptor set was obtained from a female donor with multiple sclerosis, enrolled in a pregnancy study. The conserved cysteine and the conserved F or W are not part of the CDR3 here. Each record gives: V gene, J gene, CDR3 protein.

v_call: TRBV18
j_call: TRBJ2-2
cdr3_aa: ASSPNPVSGELF

v_call: TRBV5-4
j_call: TRBJ1-4
cdr3_aa: ASSRWTGEKLF

v_call: TRBV28
j_call: TRBJ1-1
cdr3_aa: ASSLSALEEAF

v_call: TRBV6-6
j_call: TRBJ2-1
cdr3_aa: ASRGLAGGPEQF

v_call: TRBV18
j_call: TRBJ2-1
cdr3_aa: ASSPPSGAGWDNEQF

v_call: TRBV10-3
j_call: TRBJ1-3
cdr3_aa: AISETGKDYTIY

v_call: TRBV11-3
j_call: TRBJ1-2
cdr3_aa: ASSLGAGNSYGYT

v_call: TRBV11-1
j_call: TRBJ2-7
cdr3_aa: ASEGGPYEQY

v_call: TRBV18
j_call: TRBJ2-1
cdr3_aa: ASSYTSGISNEQF

v_call: TRBV9
j_call: TRBJ2-1
cdr3_aa: ASSTFDKLLNNEQF

v_call: TRBV4-1
j_call: TRBJ2-1
cdr3_aa: ASSQEYGTSGTYEQF

v_call: TRBV6-5
j_call: TRBJ2-7
cdr3_aa: ASSYSAGQGNYEQY

v_call: TRBV15
j_call: TRBJ2-2
cdr3_aa: ATSRTGLTGELF

v_call: TRBV4-1
j_call: TRBJ1-1
cdr3_aa: ASSQGVGTGRGEAF

v_call: TRBV6-6
j_call: TRBJ2-5
cdr3_aa: ASNSGQETQY

v_call: TRBV6-5
j_call: TRBJ2-2
cdr3_aa: ASSSGTANTGELF

v_call: TRBV19
j_call: TRBJ1-1
cdr3_aa: ASSLTPRDWAEAF

v_call: TRBV27
j_call: TRBJ2-7
cdr3_aa: ASSFTGTGTGGRQY

v_call: TRBV2
j_call: TRBJ2-7
cdr3_aa: ASTLLPGTAWY

v_call: TRBV28
j_call: TRBJ1-5
cdr3_aa: ASFQGGGNQPQH

v_call: TRBV6-1
j_call: TRBJ1-6
cdr3_aa: ASIWTGRNSPLH

v_call: TRBV29-1
j_call: TRBJ2-1
cdr3_aa: SVELGGTGSYNEQF

v_call: TRBV9
j_call: TRBJ2-3
cdr3_aa: ASSLITGTGEGDTQY

v_call: TRBV30
j_call: TRBJ1-1
cdr3_aa: AWSFGQTNTEAF

v_call: TRBV11-2
j_call: TRBJ2-5
cdr3_aa: ASSLAGAGGSRETQY

v_call: TRBV7-8
j_call: TRBJ2-5
cdr3_aa: ASSLDRGHGETQY

v_call: TRBV29-1
j_call: TRBJ1-4
cdr3_aa: SVEERGSEKLF

v_call: TRBV13
j_call: TRBJ2-7
cdr3_aa: ASSLREQGKDEQY

v_call: TRBV18
j_call: TRBJ1-1
cdr3_aa: ASSRTGTDHWDTEAF

v_call: TRBV5-4
j_call: TRBJ1-1
cdr3_aa: ASSRGGLTEAF

v_call: TRBV7-9
j_call: TRBJ2-1
cdr3_aa: ASSRAGNEQF

v_call: TRBV15
j_call: TRBJ1-1
cdr3_aa: ATSNRRVGGTEAF

v_call: TRBV29-1
j_call: TRBJ2-7
cdr3_aa: SVSRGAGGYEQY

v_call: TRBV11-2
j_call: TRBJ2-7
cdr3_aa: ASAGRGTYEQY

v_call: TRBV27
j_call: TRBJ1-6
cdr3_aa: ASREQGYNSPLH

v_call: TRBV6-1
j_call: TRBJ1-5
cdr3_aa: ASRQLHNQPQH

v_call: TRBV7-9
j_call: TRBJ1-4
cdr3_aa: ASSLSSRVNEKLF

v_call: TRBV4-1
j_call: TRBJ1-1
cdr3_aa: ASSQDSGNTEAF

v_call: TRBV5-1
j_call: TRBJ1-1
cdr3_aa: ASSSSGGTEAF

v_call: TRBV4-1
j_call: TRBJ1-1
cdr3_aa: ASSQVDRRNTEAF

v_call: TRBV7-8
j_call: TRBJ1-1
cdr3_aa: ASSLYSQSWNTEAF

v_call: TRBV6-1
j_call: TRBJ1-4
cdr3_aa: ASSGTGGTHEKLF